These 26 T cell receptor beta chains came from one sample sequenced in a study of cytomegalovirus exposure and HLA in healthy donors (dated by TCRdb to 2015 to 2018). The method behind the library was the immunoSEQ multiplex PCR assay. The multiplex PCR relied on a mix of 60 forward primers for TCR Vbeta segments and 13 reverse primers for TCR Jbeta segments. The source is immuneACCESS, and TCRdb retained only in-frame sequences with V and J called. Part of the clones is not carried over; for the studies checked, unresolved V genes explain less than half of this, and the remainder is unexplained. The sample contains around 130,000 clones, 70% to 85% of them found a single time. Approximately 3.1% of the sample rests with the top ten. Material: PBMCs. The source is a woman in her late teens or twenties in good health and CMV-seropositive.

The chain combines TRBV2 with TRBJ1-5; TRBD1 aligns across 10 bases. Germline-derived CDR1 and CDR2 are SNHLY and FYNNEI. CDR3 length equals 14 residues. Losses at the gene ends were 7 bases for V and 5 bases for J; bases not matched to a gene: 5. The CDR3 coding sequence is TGTGCCAGCACTATGGACAGGGGGTATCAGCCCCAGCATTTT. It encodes CASTMDRGYQPQHF.

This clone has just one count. The CDR3 region has the DNA TGTGCCAGCACCAAACAGGGGGGGGGTCAGGGAGCTTTCTTT. It translates to CASTKQGGGQGAFF. J is TRBJ1-1 and V is TRBV28; 8 nucleotides line up with TRBD1. J was trimmed by 10 bases and V by 7 bases; bases with no gene match: 14. The CDR3 spans 14 residues. Germline V gene sequence: CDR1 MDHEN, CDR2 SYDVKM.

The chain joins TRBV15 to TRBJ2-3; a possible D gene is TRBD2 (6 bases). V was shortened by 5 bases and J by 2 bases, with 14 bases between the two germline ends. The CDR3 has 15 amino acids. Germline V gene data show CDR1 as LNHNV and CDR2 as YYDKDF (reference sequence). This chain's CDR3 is CATSVPGGNTDTQYF. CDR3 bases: TGTGCCACCAGCGTTCCCGGGGGAAACACAGATACGCAGTATTTT.

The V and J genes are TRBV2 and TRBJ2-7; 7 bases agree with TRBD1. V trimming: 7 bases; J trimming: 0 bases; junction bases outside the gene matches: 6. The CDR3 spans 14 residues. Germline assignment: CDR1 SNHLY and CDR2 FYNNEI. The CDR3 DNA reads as TGTGCCAGCAACCTTGGACAGGACTCCTACGAGCAGTACTTC. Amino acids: CASNLGQDSYEQYF.

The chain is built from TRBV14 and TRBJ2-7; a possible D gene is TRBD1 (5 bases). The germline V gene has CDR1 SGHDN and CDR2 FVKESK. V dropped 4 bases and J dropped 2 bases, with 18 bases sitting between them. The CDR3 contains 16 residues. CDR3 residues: CASSPQFSRVTYEQYF. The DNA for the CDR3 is TGTGCCAGCAGCCCTCAATTTTCCAGGGTGACCTACGAGCAGTACTTC.

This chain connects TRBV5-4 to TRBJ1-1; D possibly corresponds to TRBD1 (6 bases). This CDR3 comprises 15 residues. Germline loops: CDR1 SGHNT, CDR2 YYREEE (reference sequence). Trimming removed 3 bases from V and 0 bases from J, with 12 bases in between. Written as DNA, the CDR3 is TGTGCCAGCAGCTCGGACAGAGTTATGAACACTGAAGCTTTCTTT. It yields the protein CASSSDRVMNTEAFF.

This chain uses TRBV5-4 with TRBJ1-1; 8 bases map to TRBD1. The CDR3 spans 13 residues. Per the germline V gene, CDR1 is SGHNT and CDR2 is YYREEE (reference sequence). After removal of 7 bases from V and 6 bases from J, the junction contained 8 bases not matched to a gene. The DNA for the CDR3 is TGTGCCAGCGGTTCACAGGGGGTTGCTGAAGCTTTCTTT. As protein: CASGSQGVAEAFF.

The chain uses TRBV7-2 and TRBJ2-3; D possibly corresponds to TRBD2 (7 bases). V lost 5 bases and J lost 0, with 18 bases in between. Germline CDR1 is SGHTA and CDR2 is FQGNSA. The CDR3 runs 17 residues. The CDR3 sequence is CASSPSGGGQSTDTQYF. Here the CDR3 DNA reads TGTGCCAGCAGCCCTTCTGGGGGGGGACAAAGCACAGATACGCAGTATTTT. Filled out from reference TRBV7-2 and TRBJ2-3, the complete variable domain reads GAGVSQSPSNKVTEKGKDVELRCDPISGHTALYWYRQSLGQGLEFLIYFQGNSAPDKSGLPSDRFSAERTGGSVSTLTIQRTQQEDSAVYLCASSPSGGGQSTDTQYFGPGTRLTVL.

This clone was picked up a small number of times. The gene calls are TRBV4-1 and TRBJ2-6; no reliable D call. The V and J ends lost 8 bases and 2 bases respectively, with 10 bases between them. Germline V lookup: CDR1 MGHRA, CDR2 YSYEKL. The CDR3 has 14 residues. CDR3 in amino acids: CASHGEAGANVLTF. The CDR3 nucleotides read TGCGCCAGCCATGGCGAGGCTGGGGCCAACGTCCTGACTTTC.

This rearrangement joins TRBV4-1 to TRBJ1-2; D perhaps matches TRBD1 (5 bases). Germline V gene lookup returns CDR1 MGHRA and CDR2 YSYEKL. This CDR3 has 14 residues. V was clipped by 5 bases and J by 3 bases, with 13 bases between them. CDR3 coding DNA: TGCGCCAGCAGCGGGGGGGATGGCGACTATGGCTACACCTTC. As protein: CASSGGDGDYGYTF.

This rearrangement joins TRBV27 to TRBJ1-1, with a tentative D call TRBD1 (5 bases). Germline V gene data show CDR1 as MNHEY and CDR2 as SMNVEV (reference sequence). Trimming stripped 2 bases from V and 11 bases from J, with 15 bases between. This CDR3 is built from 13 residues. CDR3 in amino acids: CASSLGPRGGAFF. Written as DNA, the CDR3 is TGTGCCAGCAGTTTAGGACCGCGGGGGGGGGCTTTCTTT.

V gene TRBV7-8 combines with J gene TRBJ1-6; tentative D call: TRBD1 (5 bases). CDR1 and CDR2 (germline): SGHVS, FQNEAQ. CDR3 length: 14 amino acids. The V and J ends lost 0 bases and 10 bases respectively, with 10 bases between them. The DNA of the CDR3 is TGTGCCAGCAGCTTAGCTAGGGGCCAATCACCCCTCCACTTT. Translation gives CASSLARGQSPLHF.

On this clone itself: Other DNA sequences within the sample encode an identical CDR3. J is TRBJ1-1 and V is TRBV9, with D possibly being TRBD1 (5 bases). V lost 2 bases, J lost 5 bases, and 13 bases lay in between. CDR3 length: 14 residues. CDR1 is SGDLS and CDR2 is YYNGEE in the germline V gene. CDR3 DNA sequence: TGTGCCAGCAGCGTCGTGCAGGGTGGGACTGAAGCTTTCTTT. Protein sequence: CASSVVQGGTEAFF.

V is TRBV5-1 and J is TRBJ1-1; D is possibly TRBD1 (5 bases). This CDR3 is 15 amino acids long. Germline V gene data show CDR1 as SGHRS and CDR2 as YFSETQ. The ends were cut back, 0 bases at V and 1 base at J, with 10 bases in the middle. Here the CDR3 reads CASSLAPGSNTEAFF. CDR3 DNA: TGCGCCAGCAGCTTGGCCCCAGGGTCGAACACTGAAGCTTTCTTT.

This chain's CDR3 is CASSGDRAQETQYF. CDR3 nucleotide sequence: TGTGCCAGTAGTGGGGACAGGGCGCAAGAGACCCAGTACTTC. J is TRBJ2-5 and V is TRBV19, with 9 bases matching TRBD1. CDR3 size: 14 residues. V was clipped by 5 bases and J by 2 bases; unmatched bases: 3. In germline, CDR1 is LNHDA, CDR2 SQIVND (reference sequence).

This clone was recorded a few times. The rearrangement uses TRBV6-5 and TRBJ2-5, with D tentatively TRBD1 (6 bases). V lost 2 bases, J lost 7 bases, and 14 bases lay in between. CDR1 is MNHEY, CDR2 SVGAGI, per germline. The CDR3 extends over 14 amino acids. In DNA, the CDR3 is TGTGCCAGCAGTTACCAGGGGCAGGTGGGGACCCAGTACTTC. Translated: CASSYQGQVGTQYF.

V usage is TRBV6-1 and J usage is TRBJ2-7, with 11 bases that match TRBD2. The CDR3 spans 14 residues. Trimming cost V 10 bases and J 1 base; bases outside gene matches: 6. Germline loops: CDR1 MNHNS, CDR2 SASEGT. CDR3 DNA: TGTGCCACCTTACTAGCGGGGGTATCCTACGAGCAGTACTTC. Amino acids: CATLLAGVSYEQYF.

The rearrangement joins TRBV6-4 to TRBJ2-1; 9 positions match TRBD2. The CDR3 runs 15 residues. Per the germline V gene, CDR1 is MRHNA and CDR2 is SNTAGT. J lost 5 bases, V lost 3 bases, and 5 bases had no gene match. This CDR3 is CASSEASGANNEQFF. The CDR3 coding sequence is TGTGCCAGCAGTGAGGCTAGCGGGGCGAACAATGAGCAGTTCTTC.

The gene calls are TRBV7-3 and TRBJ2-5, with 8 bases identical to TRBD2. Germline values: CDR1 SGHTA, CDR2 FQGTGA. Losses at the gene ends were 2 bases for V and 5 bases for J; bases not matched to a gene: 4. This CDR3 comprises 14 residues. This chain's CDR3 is CASSLAGGRETQYF. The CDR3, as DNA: TGTGCCAGCAGCTTAGCGGGGGGCCGGGAGACCCAGTACTTC.

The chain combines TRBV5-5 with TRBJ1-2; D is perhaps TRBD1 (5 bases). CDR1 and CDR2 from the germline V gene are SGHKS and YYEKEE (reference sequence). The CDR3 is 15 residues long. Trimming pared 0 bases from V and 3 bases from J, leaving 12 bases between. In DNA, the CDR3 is TGTGCCAGCAGCTTGGGCGGGACCTGGGACTATGGCTACACCTTC. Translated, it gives CASSLGGTWDYGYTF.

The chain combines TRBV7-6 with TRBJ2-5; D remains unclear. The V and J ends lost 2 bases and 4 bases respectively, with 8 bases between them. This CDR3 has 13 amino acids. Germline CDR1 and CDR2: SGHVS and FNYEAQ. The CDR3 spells CASSLLTGETQYF. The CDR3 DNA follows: TGTGCCAGCAGCTTACTAACTGGAGAGACCCAGTACTTC.

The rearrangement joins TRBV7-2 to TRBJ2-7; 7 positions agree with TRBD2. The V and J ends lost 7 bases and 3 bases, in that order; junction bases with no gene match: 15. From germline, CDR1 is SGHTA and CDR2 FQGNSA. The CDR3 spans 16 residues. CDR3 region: CASTQTVGGIYYEQYF. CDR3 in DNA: TGTGCCAGCACCCAAACAGTGGGGGGGATCTACTACGAGCAGTACTTC.

For the CDR3, the DNA is TGTGCCAGCACCCCAGCCGGGACTAGCGGGGGGAGCTCCTACAATGAGCAGTTCTTC. Translated, it gives CASTPAGTSGGSSYNEQFF. V and J are TRBV7-6 and TRBJ2-1, with 15 bases lining up with TRBD2. This CDR3 has 19 amino acids. Trimming removed 7 bases from V and 0 bases from J; junction bases left unmatched: 10. Germline V lookup: CDR1 SGHVS, CDR2 FNYEAQ. The whole variable domain, remainder taken from reference TRBV7-6 and TRBJ2-1, is GAGVSQSPRYKVTKRGQDVALRCDPISGHVSLYWYRQALGQGPEFLTYFNYEAQQDKSGLPNDRFSAERPEGSISTLTIQRTEQRDSAMYRCASTPAGTSGGSSYNEQFFGPGTRLTVL.

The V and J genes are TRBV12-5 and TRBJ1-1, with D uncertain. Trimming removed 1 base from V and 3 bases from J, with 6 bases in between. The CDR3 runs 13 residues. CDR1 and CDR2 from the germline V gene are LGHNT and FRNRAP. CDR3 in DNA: TGTGCTAGTGGTTTGGACAGTTACACTGAAGCTTTCTTT. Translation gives CASGLDSYTEAFF.

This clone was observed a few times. CDR3 nucleotide sequence: TGTGCCAGCAGCTTAGAGGGGACAGGAGGCTACACCTTC. Protein sequence: CASSLEGTGGYTF. This sequence joins TRBV7-8 and TRBJ1-2; 8 nucleotides agree with TRBD1. After removal of 1 base from V and 8 bases from J, the junction contained 3 bases not matched to a gene. The CDR3 totals 13 residues. CDR1 is SGHVS and CDR2 is FQNEAQ in the germline V gene.

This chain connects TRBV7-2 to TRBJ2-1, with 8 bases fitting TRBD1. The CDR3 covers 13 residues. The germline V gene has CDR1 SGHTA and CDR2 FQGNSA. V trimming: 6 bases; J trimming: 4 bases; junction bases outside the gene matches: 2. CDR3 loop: CASRGTGYNEQFF. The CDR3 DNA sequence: TGTGCCAGCAGGGGGACAGGTTACAATGAGCAGTTCTTC.